This T cell receptor beta chain is drawn from a study of radiotherapy plus CTLA-4 blockade in lung cancer. Study as a whole: Among enrolled patients, less than 20% responded and 25% to 35% achieved disease control.

The study gave focal radiation plus ipilimumab CTLA-4 blockade to patients with chemo-refractory metastatic non-small-cell lung cancer. Looked up from germline, CDR1 is SGDLS and CDR2 is YYNGEE. The V and J ends lost 1 base and 6 bases respectively, with 10 bases between them. The CDR3 totals 14 residues. In the case of this clone: Its specificity is unknown.

TCRdb keeps only in-frame clones here, not all; method: immunoSEQ multiplex PCR. The sample holds some 96,000 clones, around 90% seen once. Study findings and constraints: With interferon-beta, early dynamics of blood T cell clones were reported to best predict response. In blood, after radiotherapy plus ipilimumab, tumor-derived TCR clones expanded.

The chain couples TRBV9 to TRBJ2-2, with a weak D call TRBD1 (5 bases). Specimen: peripheral blood, collected from a patient treated with radiotherapy plus ipilimumab. The origin of this receptor is a human donor with non-small cell lung cancer that progressed on radiotherapy plus ipilimumab. CDR3 sequence: CASSVTLRAGELFF. CDR3 in DNA: TGTGCCAGCAGCGTAACTCTCAGGGCCGGGGAGCTGTTTTTT.